This T cell receptor (beta chain) stems from a study of T cells after yellow fever vaccination. The sample holds a few counts of this clonotype. TCRdb fed the 5' RACE reads into MiXCR, producing one record per CDR3 protein. The sample has 500,000 to 550,000 distinct CDR3 sequences; 20% to 25% are singletons. Germline CDR1 is KGHSH and CDR2 is LQKENI. The CDR3 has 14 amino acids. V dropped 3 bases and J dropped 4; count of bases not matched to a gene: 6. Material: PBMCs, obtained roughly 20 days after the first yellow fever vaccination. The sequence derives from a man between 18 and 29 years old who received the YFV17D yellow fever vaccine. The rearrangement uses TRBV18 and TRBJ2-7; TRBD1 matches 7 bases. In DNA, the CDR3 is TGTGCCAGCTCACCGGCCACAGGGGTTTACGAGCAGTACGTC. It encodes CASSPATGVYEQYV.